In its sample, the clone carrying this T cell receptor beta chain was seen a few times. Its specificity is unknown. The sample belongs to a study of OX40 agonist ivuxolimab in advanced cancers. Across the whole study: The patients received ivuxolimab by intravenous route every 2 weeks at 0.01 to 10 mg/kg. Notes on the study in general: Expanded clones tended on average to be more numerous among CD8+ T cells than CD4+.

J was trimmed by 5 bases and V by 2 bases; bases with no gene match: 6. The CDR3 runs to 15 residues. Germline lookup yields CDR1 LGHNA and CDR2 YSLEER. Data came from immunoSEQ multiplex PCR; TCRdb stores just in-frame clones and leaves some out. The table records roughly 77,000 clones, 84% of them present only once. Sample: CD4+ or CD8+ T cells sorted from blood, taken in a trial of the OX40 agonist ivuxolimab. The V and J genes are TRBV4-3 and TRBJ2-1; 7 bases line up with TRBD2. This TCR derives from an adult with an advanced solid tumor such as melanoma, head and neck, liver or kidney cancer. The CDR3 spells CASSQFSGYHNEQFF. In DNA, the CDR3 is TGCGCCAGCAGCCAATTTAGCGGGTATCACAATGAGCAGTTCTTC.